Shown below are 4 T cell receptor beta chains from a single sample sequenced in a study of blood T cell repertoires in COVID-19. Generated by immunoSEQ multiplex PCR, the TCRdb table keeps only in-frame clones and is missing some. This table has 150,000 to 200,000 clones, 86% appearing once. Sequenced sample: PBMCs or T cells enriched from blood (not recorded which). The receptors originated from a woman aged 40 to 55 in a cohort exposed to, infected with or recovered from COVID-19 (not recorded which).

The chain employs TRBV28 and TRBJ1-2; D is undetermined. The germline CDR1 and CDR2 sequences are MDHEN and SYDVKM. V was shortened by 6 bases and J by 2 bases, with 10 bases between the two germline ends. The CDR3 extends over 13 amino acids. The CDR3 bases are TGTGCCAGCAGCCTGCGGGCGAACTATGGCTACACCTTC. Its protein is CASSLRANYGYTF.

The chain is built from TRBV19 and TRBJ2-5, with 7 nucleotides matching TRBD1. Trimming cost V 3 bases and J 4 bases; bases outside gene matches: 8. From germline, CDR1 is LNHDA and CDR2 SQIVND (reference sequence). This CDR3 has 15 amino acids. The CDR3 nucleotides read TGTGCCAGTAGTATGCTGAGGGGGCGGAGAGAGACCCAGTACTTC. This gives the protein CASSMLRGRRETQYF. Combining the CDR3 with reference TRBV19 and TRBJ2-5 gives the whole variable domain DGGITQSPKYLFRKEGQNVTLSCEQNLNHDAMYWYRQDPGQGLRLIYYSQIVNDFQKGDIAEGYSVSREKKESFPLTVTSAQKNPTAFYLCASSMLRGRRETQYFGPGTRLLVL.

CDR3 nucleotides: TGTGCCAGCAGCTTTTGGGGGGAGATGGAGCAGTACTTC. This translates into CASSFWGEMEQYF. The rearrangement links TRBV13 to TRBJ2-7; TRBD2 is a possible D gene (6 bases). The CDR3 is 13 amino acids. The germline V gene has CDR1 PRHDT and CDR2 FYEKMQ (reference sequence). V gave up 3 bases and J gave up 7 bases, with 13 bases separating them.

Here the CDR3 reads CASSYAGTGDEQFF. DNA of the CDR3: TGCGCCAGCAGCTACGCCGGGACAGGGGATGAGCAGTTCTTC. The chain joins TRBV5-1 to TRBJ2-1; TRBD1 matches 10 bases. Per the germline V gene, CDR1 is SGHRS and CDR2 is YFSETQ. Germline trimming cut 3 bases from V and 8 bases from J; bases unmatched to any gene: 5. The CDR3 sequence is 14 residues long.